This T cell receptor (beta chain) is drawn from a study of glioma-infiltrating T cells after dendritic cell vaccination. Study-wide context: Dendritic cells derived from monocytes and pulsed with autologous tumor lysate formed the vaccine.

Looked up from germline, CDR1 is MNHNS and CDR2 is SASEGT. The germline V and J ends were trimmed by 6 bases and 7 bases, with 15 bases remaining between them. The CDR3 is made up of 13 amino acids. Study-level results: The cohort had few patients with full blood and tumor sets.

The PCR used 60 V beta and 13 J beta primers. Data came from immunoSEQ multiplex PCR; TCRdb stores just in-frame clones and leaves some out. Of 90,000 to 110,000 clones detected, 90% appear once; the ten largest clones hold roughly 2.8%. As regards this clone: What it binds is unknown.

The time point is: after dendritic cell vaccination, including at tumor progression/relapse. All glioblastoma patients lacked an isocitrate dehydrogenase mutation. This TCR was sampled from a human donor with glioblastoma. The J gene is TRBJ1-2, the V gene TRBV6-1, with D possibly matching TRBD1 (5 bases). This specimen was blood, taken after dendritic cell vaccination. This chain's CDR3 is CASREGPGVGYTF. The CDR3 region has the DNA TGTGCCAGCAGGGAGGGACCGGGGGTTGGCTACACCTTC.